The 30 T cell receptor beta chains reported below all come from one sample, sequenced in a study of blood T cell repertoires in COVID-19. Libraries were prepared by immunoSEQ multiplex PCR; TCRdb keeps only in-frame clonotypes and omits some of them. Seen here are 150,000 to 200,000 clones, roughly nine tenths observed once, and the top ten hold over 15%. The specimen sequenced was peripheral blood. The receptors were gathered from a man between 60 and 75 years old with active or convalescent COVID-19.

The DNA for the CDR3 is TGTGCCAGCAGCCCGACTAGCGGGGGGGCAAATGAGCAGTTCTTC. It yields the protein CASSPTSGGANEQFF. This chain joins TRBV6-2 or TRBV6-3 and TRBJ2-1, with 14 bases fitting TRBD2. In germline, CDR1 is MNHEY, CDR2 SVGEGT. V shed 6 bases, J shed 7 bases, and the junction held 5 bases outside the gene matches. The CDR3 length is 15 residues.

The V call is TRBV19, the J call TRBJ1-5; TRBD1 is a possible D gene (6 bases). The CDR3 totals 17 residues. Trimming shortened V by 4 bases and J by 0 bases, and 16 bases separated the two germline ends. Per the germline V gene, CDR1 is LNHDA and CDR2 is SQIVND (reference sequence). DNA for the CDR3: TGTGCCAGTAGTACCGAAAGGACAGTAACTAGCAATCAGCCCCAGCATTTT. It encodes CASSTERTVTSNQPQHF.

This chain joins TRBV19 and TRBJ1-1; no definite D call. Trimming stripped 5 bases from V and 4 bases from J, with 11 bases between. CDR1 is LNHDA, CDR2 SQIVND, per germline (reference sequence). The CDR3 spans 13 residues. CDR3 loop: CASSEAAGTEAFF. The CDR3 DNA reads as TGTGCCAGTAGTGAAGCCGCGGGCACTGAAGCTTTCTTT.

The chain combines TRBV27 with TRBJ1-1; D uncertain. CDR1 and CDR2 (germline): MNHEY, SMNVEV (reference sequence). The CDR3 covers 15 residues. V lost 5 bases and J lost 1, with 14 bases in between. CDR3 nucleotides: TGTGCCAGCAGTCCACGAGGCGGGAAGAACACTGAAGCTTTCTTT. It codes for CASSPRGGKNTEAFF.

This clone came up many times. CDR3 coding DNA: TGTGCCAGCAGCCAAAGGACAGACTATGGCTACACCTTC. Amino acid sequence: CASSQRTDYGYTF. The V and J genes are TRBV2 and TRBJ1-2, with TRBD1 as a possible D gene (6 bases). Looked up from germline, CDR1 is SNHLY and CDR2 is FYNNEI. The CDR3 is made up of 13 amino acids. V lost 6 bases and J lost 3, with 11 bases in between.

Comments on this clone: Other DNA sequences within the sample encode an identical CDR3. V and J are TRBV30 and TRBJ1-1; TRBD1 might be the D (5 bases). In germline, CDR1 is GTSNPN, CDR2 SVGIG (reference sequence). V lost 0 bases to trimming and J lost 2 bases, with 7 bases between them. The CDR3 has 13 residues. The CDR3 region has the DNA TGTGCCTGGAGTGTGACAGCAAACACTGAAGCTTTCTTT. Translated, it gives CAWSVTANTEAFF.

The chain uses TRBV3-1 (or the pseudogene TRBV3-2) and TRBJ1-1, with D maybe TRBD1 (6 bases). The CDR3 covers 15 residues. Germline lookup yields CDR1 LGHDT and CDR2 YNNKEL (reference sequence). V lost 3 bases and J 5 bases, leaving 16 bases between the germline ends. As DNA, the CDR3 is TGTGCCAGCAGCCACCAGGTGCGGGGGGCAACTGAAGCTTTCTTT. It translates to CASSHQVRGATEAFF.

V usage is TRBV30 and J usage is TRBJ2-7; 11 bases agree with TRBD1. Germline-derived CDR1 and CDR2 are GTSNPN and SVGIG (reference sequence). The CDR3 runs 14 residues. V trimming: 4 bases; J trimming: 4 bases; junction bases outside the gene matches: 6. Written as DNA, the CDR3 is TGTGCCTGGAACAAGGGGACAGGGGGGTACGAGCAGTACTTC. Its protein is CAWNKGTGGYEQYF.

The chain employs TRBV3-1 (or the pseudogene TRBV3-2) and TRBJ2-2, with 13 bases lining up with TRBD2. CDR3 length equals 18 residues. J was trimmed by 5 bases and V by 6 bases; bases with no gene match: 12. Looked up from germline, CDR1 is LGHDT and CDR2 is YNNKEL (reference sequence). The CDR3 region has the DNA TGTGCCAGCAGTAATCTGCCGGGACTAGCGGGACGAACCGGGGAGCTGTTTTTT. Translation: CASSNLPGLAGRTGELFF.

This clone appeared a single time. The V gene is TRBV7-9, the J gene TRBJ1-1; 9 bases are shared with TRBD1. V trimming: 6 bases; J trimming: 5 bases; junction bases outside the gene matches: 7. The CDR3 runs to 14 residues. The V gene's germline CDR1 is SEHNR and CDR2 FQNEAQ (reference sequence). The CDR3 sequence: CASRQTGGGTEAFF. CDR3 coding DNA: TGTGCCAGCAGACAGACAGGGGGAGGTACTGAAGCTTTCTTT.

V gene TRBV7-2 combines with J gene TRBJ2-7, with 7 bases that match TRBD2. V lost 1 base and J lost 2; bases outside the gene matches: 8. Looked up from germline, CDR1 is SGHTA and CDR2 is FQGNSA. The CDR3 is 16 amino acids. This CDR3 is CASSLVRGTGPYEQYF. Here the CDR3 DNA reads TGTGCCAGCAGCTTAGTGCGGGGGACGGGTCCCTACGAGCAGTACTTC. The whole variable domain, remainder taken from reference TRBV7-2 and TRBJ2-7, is GAGVSQSPSNKVTEKGKDVELRCDPISGHTALYWYRQSLGQGLEFLIYFQGNSAPDKSGLPSDRFSAERTGGSVSTLTIQRTQQEDSAVYLCASSLVRGTGPYEQYFGPGTRLTVT.

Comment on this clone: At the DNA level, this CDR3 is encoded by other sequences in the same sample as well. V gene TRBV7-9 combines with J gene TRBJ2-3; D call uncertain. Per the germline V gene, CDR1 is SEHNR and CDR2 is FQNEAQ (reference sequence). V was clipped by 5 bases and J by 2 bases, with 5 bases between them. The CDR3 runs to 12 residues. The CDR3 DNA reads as TGTGCCAGCAGCCCTAACACAGATACGCAGTATTTT. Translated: CASSPNTDTQYF.

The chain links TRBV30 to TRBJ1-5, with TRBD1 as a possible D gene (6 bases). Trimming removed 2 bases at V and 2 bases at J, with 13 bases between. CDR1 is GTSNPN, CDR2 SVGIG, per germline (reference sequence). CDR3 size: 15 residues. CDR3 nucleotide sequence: TGTGCCTGGAGTCACGACAGGACGGGCAATCAGCCCCAGCATTTT. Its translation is CAWSHDRTGNQPQHF.

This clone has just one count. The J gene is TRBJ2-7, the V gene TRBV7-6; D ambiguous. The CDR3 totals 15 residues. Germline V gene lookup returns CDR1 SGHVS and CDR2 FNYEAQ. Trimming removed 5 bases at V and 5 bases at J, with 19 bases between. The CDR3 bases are TGTGCCAGCAGCCCAGTCAGTCCCCTACGGGACGAGCAGTACTTC. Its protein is CASSPVSPLRDEQYF.

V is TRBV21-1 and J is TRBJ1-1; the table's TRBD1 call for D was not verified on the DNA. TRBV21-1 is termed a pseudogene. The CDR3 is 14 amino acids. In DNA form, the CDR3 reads TGTGCCAGGCAAGGGGTCTACGGGAACACTGAAGCTTTCTTT. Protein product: CARQGVYGNTEAFF.

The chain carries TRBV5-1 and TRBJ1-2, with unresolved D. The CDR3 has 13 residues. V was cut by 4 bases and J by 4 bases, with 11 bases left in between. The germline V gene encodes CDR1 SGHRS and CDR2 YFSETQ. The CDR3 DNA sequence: TGCGCCAGCAGCCCTTCGGTTACCTATGGCTACACCTTC. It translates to CASSPSVTYGYTF. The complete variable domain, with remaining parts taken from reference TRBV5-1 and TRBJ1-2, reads KAGVTQTPRYLIKTRGQQVTLSCSPISGHRSVSWYQQTPGQGLQFLFEYFSETQRNKGNFPGRFSGRQFSNSRSEMNVSTLELGDSALYLCASSPSVTYGYTFGSGTRLTVV.

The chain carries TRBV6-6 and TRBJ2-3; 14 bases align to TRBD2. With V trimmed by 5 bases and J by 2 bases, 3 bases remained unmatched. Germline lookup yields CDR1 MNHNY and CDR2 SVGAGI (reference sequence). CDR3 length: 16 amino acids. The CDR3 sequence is CASSRLAGGFTDTQYF. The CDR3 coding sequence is TGTGCCAGCAGTCGACTAGCGGGGGGGTTCACAGATACGCAGTATTTT.

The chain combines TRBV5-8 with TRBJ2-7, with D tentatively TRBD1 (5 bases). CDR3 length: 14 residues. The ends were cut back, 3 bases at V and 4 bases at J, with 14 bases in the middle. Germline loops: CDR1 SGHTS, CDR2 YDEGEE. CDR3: CASSSFAQGYEQYF. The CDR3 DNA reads TGTGCCAGCAGCTCCTTCGCTCAGGGTTACGAGCAGTACTTC.

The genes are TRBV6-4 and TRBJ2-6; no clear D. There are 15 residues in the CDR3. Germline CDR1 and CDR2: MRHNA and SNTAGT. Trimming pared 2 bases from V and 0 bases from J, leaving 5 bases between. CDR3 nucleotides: TGTGCCAGCAGTGACCCGGGCTCTGGGGCCAACGTCCTGACTTTC. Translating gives CASSDPGSGANVLTF.

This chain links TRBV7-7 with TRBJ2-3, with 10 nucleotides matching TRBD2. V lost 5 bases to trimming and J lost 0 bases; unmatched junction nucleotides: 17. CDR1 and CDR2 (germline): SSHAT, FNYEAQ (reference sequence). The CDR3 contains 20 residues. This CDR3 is CASSPYPSGRDRSSTDTQYF. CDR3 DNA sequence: TGTGCCAGCAGCCCCTATCCTAGCGGGAGAGACCGATCTAGCACAGATACGCAGTATTTT.

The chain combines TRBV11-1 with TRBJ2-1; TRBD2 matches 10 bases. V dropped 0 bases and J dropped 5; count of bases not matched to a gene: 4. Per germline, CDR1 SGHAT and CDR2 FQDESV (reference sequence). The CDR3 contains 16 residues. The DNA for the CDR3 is TGTGCCAGCAGCTTAGCGGCTAGCGGGGGCAACAATGAGCAGTTCTTC. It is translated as CASSLAASGGNNEQFF.

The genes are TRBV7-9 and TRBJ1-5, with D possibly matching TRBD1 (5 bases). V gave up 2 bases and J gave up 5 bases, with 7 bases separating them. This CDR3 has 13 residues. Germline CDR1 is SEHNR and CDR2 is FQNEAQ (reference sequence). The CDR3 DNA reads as TGTGCCAGCAGCTTACGCAGGGATCAGCCCCAGCATTTT. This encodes CASSLRRDQPQHF.

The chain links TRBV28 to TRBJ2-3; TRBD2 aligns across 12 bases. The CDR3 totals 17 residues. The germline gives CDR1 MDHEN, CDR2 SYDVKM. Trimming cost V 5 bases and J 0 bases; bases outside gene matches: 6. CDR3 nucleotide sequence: TGTGCCAGCAGTGAACAAACTAGCGGGAGGAGCACAGATACGCAGTATTTT. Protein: CASSEQTSGRSTDTQYF.

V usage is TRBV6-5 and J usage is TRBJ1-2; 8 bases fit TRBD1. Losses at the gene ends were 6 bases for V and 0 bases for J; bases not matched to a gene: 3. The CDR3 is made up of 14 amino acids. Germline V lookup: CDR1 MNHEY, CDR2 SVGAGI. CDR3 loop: CASRTGEANYGYTF. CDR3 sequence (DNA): TGTGCCAGCAGGACAGGGGAAGCTAACTATGGCTACACCTTC.

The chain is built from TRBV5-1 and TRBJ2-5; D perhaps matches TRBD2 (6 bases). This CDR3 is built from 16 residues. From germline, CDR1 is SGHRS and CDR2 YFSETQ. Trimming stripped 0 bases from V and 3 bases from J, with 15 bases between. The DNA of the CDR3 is TGCGCCAGCAGCTTGGGGTTCAGCGGGCGCGAAGAGACCCAGTACTTC. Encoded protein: CASSLGFSGREETQYF.

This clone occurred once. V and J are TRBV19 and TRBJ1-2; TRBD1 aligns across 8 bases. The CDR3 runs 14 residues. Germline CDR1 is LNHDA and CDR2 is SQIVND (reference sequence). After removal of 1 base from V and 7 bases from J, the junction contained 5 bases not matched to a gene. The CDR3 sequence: CASSIVDREAGYTF. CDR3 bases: TGTGCCAGTAGTATAGTGGACAGGGAGGCTGGCTACACCTTC.

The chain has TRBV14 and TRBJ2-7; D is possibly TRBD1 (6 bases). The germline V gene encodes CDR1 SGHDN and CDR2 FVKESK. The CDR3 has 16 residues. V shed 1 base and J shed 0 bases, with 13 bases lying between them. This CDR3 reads CASSQARTAYSYEQYF. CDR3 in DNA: TGTGCCAGCAGCCAAGCCCGGACAGCCTACTCCTACGAGCAGTACTTC.

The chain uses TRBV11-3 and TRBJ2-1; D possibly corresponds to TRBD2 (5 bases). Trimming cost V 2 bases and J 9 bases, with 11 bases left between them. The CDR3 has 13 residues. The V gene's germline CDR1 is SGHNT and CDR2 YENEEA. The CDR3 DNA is TGTGCCAGCAGCTTAATTTTCGGGGTTGAGCAGTTCTTC. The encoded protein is CASSLIFGVEQFF.

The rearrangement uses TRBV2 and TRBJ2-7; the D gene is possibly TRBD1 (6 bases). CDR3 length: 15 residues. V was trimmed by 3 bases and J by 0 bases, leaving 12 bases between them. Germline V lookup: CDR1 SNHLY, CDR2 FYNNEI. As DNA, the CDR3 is TGTGCCAGCAGTGATTCAGACAGGTACTCCTACGAGCAGTACTTC. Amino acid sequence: CASSDSDRYSYEQYF.

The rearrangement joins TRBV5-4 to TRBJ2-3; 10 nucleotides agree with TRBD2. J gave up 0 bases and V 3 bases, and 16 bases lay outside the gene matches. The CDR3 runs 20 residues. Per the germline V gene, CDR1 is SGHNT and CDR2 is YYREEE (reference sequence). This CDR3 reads CASSSAEKRGGRSSTDTQYF. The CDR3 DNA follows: TGTGCCAGCAGCTCCGCCGAGAAGCGGGGGGGCCGAAGTAGCACAGATACGCAGTATTTT.